One and the same sample provided the 9 T cell receptor beta chains below, sequenced in a study of early stage breast cancer tumors. Sequenced by immunoSEQ multiplex PCR; TCRdb stores in-frame clones only, minus some. The data contain about 36,000 clones, less than 80% of them singletons. The sequencing input was blood. The receptor source for this set is a person aged 55 to 75 with breast cancer.

The chain links TRBV5-5 to TRBJ2-7; possibly TRBD1 for D (7 bases). Trimming shortened V by 4 bases and J by 2 bases, and 16 bases separated the two germline ends. CDR1 is SGHKS, CDR2 YYEKEE, per germline (reference sequence). This CDR3 is 15 amino acids long. CDR3 amino acids: CASSPWTGGAYEQYF. In DNA form, the CDR3 reads TGTGCCAGCAGCCCATGGACAGGAGGGGCCTACGAGCAGTACTTC.

The chain carries TRBV28 and TRBJ2-7, with 7 positions matching TRBD1. The germline gives CDR1 MDHEN, CDR2 SYDVKM. The V and J ends lost 5 bases and 3 bases, in that order; junction bases with no gene match: 7. This CDR3 region has 14 residues. The CDR3 coding sequence is TGTGCCAGCAGTACCCCGGGACAGAGCTACGAGCAGTACTTC. Encoded protein: CASSTPGQSYEQYF. Supplemented by reference TRBV28 and TRBJ2-7, the full variable domain reads DVKVTQSSRYLVKRTGEKVFLECVQDMDHENMFWYRQDPGLGLRLIYFSYDVKMKEKGDIPEGYSVSREKKERFSLILESASTNQTSMYLCASSTPGQSYEQYFGPGTRLTVT.

This clone has just a few counts. This chain joins TRBV5-1 and TRBJ2-2; unclear D gene. Per germline, CDR1 SGHRS and CDR2 YFSETQ. Trimming stripped 4 bases from V and 2 bases from J, with 6 bases between. The CDR3 is made up of 13 amino acids. Here the CDR3 reads CASSTDNTGELFF. CDR3 sequence (DNA): TGCGCCAGCAGCACCGATAACACCGGGGAGCTGTTTTTT. The full variable domain, in which reference TRBV5-1 and TRBJ2-2 provide the parts outside the CDR3, is KAGVTQTPRYLIKTRGQQVTLSCSPISGHRSVSWYQQTPGQGLQFLFEYFSETQRNKGNFPGRFSGRQFSNSRSEMNVSTLELGDSALYLCASSTDNTGELFFGEGSRLTVL.

This rearrangement joins TRBV2 to TRBJ1-1; 7 bases line up with TRBD1. Germline CDR1 is SNHLY and CDR2 is FYNNEI. V trimming: 6 bases; J trimming: 4 bases; junction bases outside the gene matches: 8. The CDR3 is made up of 14 amino acids. CDR3 protein: CASRDDRATTEAFF. For the CDR3, the DNA is TGTGCCAGCAGAGATGACAGGGCCACCACTGAAGCTTTCTTT.

This chain links TRBV30 with TRBJ1-1; D is uncertain. The germline V gene encodes CDR1 GTSNPN and CDR2 SVGIG (reference sequence). V dropped 4 bases and J dropped 5 bases, with 8 bases sitting between them. This CDR3 has 11 residues. The CDR3 is CAWTYETEAFF. The CDR3 DNA reads as TGTGCCTGGACCTACGAAACTGAAGCTTTCTTT.

The chain employs TRBV9 and TRBJ2-1; 10 bases align to TRBD2. Losses at the gene ends were 3 bases for V and 3 bases for J; bases not matched to a gene: 3. This CDR3 contains 15 residues. The V gene's germline CDR1 is SGDLS and CDR2 YYNGEE. The CDR3 sequence: CASSGRLAGYNEQFF. The CDR3 DNA reads as TGTGCCAGCAGCGGAAGACTAGCGGGCTACAATGAGCAGTTCTTC.

This sequence joins TRBV27 and TRBJ2-1; D not certain. Germline CDR1 and CDR2: MNHEY and SMNVEV (reference sequence). The CDR3 spans 14 residues. Trimming pared 2 bases from V and 7 bases from J, leaving 12 bases between. This CDR3 is CASSLAFGSNEQFF. DNA of the CDR3: TGTGCCAGCAGTTTAGCGTTTGGGTCGAATGAGCAGTTCTTC.

V and J are TRBV28 and TRBJ2-2; no definite D call. V shed 8 bases and J shed 3 bases, with 10 bases lying between them. The CDR3 totals 13 residues. From germline, CDR1 is MDHEN and CDR2 SYDVKM. CDR3 sequence: CASGTPYTGELFF. The CDR3 coding sequence is TGTGCCAGCGGTACTCCGTACACCGGGGAGCTGTTTTTT.

The chain carries TRBV5-1 and TRBJ2-3, with D possibly matching TRBD1 (5 bases). CDR1 is SGHRS and CDR2 is YFSETQ in the germline V gene. V was trimmed by 0 bases and J by 6 bases, leaving 11 bases between them. The CDR3 runs 14 residues. In nucleotides, the CDR3 is TGCGCCAGCAGCTTGGGGACGACAGTGGATACGCAGTATTTT. It encodes CASSLGTTVDTQYF.